These 2 T cell receptor beta chains share one sample of origin, sequenced in a study of T cells in Graves' hyperthyroidism and ophthalmopathy. RNA transcripts yielded amplified TCR beta CDR3 regions. TCR CDR3 regions were first amplified by RT-PCR with HTBI primers. TCRdb analysed the multiplex PCR reads with MiXCR anew, one entry per CDR3 protein. The profile shows fewer than 500,000 distinct CDR3 sequences, approximately 15% of them singletons. Sequencing used blood. These receptors originate from a woman aged 25 to 39 with Graves' ophthalmopathy.

About this clonotype: This may be a read error: a much more frequent sequence differs by one nucleotide. The rearrangement links TRBV6-5 to TRBJ2-5; 10 bases align to TRBD1. This CDR3 region has 16 residues. V lost 4 bases, J lost 6 bases, and 11 bases stayed unmatched. Germline V lookup: CDR1 MNHEY, CDR2 SVGAGI. CDR3 in amino acids: CASSSLDRGRAKTQYF. The DNA of the CDR3 is TGTGCCAGCAGTTCCTTAGACAGGGGGCGAGCTAAGACCCAGTACTTC.

This clonotype has ten or more counts. The V and J genes are TRBV7-2 and TRBJ1-6; D call uncertain. Per the germline V gene, CDR1 is SGHTA and CDR2 is FQGNSA. The V gene lost 6 bases and the J gene lost 10 bases, with 16 bases spanning the gap. The CDR3 loop spans 14 amino acids. CDR3 sequence: CASRRGYDESPLHF. The CDR3 nucleotides read TGTGCCAGCAGGCGGGGTTACGACGAATCACCCCTCCACTTT. Filled out from reference TRBV7-2 and TRBJ1-6, the complete variable domain reads GAGVSQSPSNKVTEKGKDVELRCDPISGHTALYWYRQSLGQGLEFLIYFQGNSAPDKSGLPSDRFSAERTGGSVSTLTIQRTQQEDSAVYLCASRRGYDESPLHFGNGTRLTVT.